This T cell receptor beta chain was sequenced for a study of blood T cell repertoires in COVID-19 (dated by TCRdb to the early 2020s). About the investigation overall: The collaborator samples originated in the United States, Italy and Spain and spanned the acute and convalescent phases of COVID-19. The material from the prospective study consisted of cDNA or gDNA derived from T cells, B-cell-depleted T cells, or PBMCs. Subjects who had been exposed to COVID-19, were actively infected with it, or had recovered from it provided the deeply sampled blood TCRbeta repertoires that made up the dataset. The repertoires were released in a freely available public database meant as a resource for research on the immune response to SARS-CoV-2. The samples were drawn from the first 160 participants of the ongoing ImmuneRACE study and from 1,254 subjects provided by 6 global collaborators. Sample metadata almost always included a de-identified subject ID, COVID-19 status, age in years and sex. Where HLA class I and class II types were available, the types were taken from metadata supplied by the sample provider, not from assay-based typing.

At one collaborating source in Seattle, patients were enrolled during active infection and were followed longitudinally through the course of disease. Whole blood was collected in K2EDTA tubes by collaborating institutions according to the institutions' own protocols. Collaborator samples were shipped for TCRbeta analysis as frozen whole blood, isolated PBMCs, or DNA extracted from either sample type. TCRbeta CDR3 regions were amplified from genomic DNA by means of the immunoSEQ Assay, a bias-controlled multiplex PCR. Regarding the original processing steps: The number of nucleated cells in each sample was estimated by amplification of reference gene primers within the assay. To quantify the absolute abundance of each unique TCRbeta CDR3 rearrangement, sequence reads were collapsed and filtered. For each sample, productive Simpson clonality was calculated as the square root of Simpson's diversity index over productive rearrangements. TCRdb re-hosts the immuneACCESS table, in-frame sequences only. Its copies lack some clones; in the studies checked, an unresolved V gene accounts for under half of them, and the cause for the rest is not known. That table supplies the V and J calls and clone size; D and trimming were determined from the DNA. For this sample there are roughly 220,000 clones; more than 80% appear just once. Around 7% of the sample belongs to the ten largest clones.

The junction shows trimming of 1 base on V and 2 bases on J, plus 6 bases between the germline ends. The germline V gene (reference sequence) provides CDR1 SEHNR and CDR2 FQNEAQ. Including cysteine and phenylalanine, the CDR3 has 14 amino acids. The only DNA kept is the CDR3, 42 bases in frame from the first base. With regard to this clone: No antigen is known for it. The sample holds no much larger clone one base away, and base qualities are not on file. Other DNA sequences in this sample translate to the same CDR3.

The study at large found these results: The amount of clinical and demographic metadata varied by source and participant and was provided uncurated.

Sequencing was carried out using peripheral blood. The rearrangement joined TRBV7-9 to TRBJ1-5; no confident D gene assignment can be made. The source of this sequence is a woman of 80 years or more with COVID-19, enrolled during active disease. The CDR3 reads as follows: CASSLEGGNQPQHF. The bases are TGTGCCAGCAGCTTAGAAGGAGGCAATCAGCCCCAGCATTTT.